Below, 17 T cell receptor beta chains from the same sample are listed, as sequenced in a study of T-cell reconstitution after alpha-beta-depleted transplantation in children. TCRbeta library preparation incorporated unique molecular identifiers. Each CDR3 protein is one row after TCRdb ran MiXCR on the PCR reads. Of about 830,000 distinct CDR3 sequences in the sample, around 15% were seen once. Here the sequenced sample was PBMCs, mostly from graft donor cells, taken 360 days after TCRalphabeta/CD19-depleted stem cell transplant. The receptors here all came from a male patient between 10 and 17 years old who had a stem cell transplant for acute lymphoblastic leukemia, so the T cells may come from the graft donor.

The chain uses TRBV18 and TRBJ1-3; tentatively, D is TRBD1 (6 bases). The CDR3 runs to 16 residues. Trimming took off 3 bases at V and 0 bases at J, with 12 bases between the two ends. Germline lookup yields CDR1 KGHSH and CDR2 LQKENI. DNA for the CDR3: TGTGCCAGCTCACCGAAGACAGGCTCCTCTGGAAACACCATATATTTT. This gives the protein CASSPKTGSSGNTIYF.

This clonotype was found a few times. V and J are TRBV5-1 and TRBJ1-6; the D is unclear. The CDR3 has 15 residues. Per the germline V gene, CDR1 is SGHRS and CDR2 is YFSETQ. V lost 0 bases, J lost 7 bases, and 11 bases lay in between. CDR3 coding DNA: TGCGCCAGCAGCTTGGAGGCAGGAGAAAATTCACCCCTCCACTTT. Translation gives CASSLEAGENSPLHF.

The chain is built from TRBV5-1 and TRBJ2-7; 11 bases map to TRBD1. This CDR3 region has 15 residues. Germline trimming cut 4 bases from V and 1 base from J; bases unmatched to any gene: 4. CDR1 and CDR2 (germline): SGHRS, YFSETQ. In nucleotides, the CDR3 is TGCGCCAGCAGCGGGACAGGGGGTTTTTCCTACGAGCAGTACTTC. This translates into CASSGTGGFSYEQYF.

The CDR3 reads CASAVAGGGGTDTQYF. In nucleotides, the CDR3 is TGTGCCAGCGCCGTAGCGGGAGGGGGAGGCACAGATACGCAGTATTTT. V is TRBV25-1 and J is TRBJ2-3; 11 bases fit TRBD2. The length of the CDR3 is 16 residues. The germline gives CDR1 MGHDK, CDR2 SYGVNS. V was clipped by 8 bases and J by 1 base; unmatched bases: 8.

The genes are TRBV5-1 and TRBJ2-3, with D unclear. V lost 2 bases and J lost 5, with 9 bases in between. Germline assignment: CDR1 SGHRS and CDR2 YFSETQ. CDR3 length equals 13 residues. The CDR3 loop reads CASSLWIGDTQYF. The CDR3 coding sequence is TGCGCCAGCAGCTTATGGATCGGAGATACGCAGTATTTT.

This clonotype was recorded a few times. The rearrangement joins TRBV12-3 or TRBV12-4 to TRBJ2-3, with D possibly being TRBD1 (5 bases). CDR3 length equals 12 residues. V was cut by 6 bases and J by 8 bases, with 12 bases left in between. The chain's CDR3 is CASSRVQGTQYF. For the CDR3, the DNA is TGTGCCAGCAGCCGCGTTCAGGGTACGCAGTATTTT.

For this clonotype: Relative to the germline gene, one junction end is altered; a read error may explain this. V and J are TRBV5-1 and TRBJ2-1; D is unclear. Germline CDR1 reads SGHRS; CDR2 reads YFSETQ. This CDR3 spans 14 amino acids. In nucleotides, the CDR3 is TGCGCCAGCAGCGTCGGGCCCTCCAACAATGAGCAGTTCTTC. Its protein product is CASSVGPSNNEQFF.

This clonotype has a handful of counts. CDR3 amino acids: CASSRGQRISYGYTF. The CDR3 nucleotides read TGTGCCAGCAGCAGGGGGCAAAGAATCAGCTATGGCTACACCTTC. This chain links TRBV6-1 with TRBJ1-2; TRBD1 agrees at 8 bases. The CDR3 runs to 15 residues. CDR1 is MNHNS and CDR2 is SASEGT in the germline V gene. J lost 4 bases, V lost 6 bases, and 10 bases had no gene match.

This clonotype showed up just a few times. The gene calls are TRBV29-1 and TRBJ2-1; possibly TRBD2 for D (5 bases). The CDR3 is 11 amino acids. Germline CDR1 is SQVTM and CDR2 is ANQGSEA. The CDR3 loop reads CSHEGVHEQFF. Here the CDR3 DNA reads TGCAGTCACGAGGGTGTCCATGAGCAGTTCTTC.

The chain joins TRBV4-1 to TRBJ2-5; 7 bases map to TRBD2. V lost 2 bases, J lost 2 bases, and 11 bases stayed unmatched. Germline CDR1 reads MGHRA; CDR2 reads YSYEKL. This CDR3 contains 17 residues. The CDR3 loop is CASSQPRGGATQETQYF. Here the CDR3 DNA reads TGCGCCAGCAGCCAACCTCGGGGAGGGGCTACACAAGAGACCCAGTACTTC.

J is TRBJ1-5 and V is TRBV20-1; weak D call: TRBD1 (5 bases). The CDR3 contains 15 residues. Germline CDR1 and CDR2: DFQATT and SNEGSKA (reference sequence). V dropped 3 bases and J dropped 3 bases, with 15 bases sitting between them. The CDR3 protein is CSASRPGRDNQPQHF. Written as DNA, the CDR3 is TGCAGTGCTAGCCGCCCGGGACGGGACAATCAGCCCCAGCATTTT.

This clonotype appeared a few times. The chain recombines TRBV12-5 with TRBJ2-1; tentatively, D is TRBD2 (5 bases). The CDR3 is made up of 16 amino acids. The ends were cut back, 0 bases at V and 2 bases at J, with 11 bases in the middle. Germline assignment: CDR1 LGHNT and CDR2 FRNRAP. CDR3 nucleotide sequence: TGTGCTAGTGGTTTGGTACGGGGAAGGGCCTACAATGAGCAGTTCTTC. As protein: CASGLVRGRAYNEQFF.

The chain joins TRBV11-2 to TRBJ2-1; D possibly corresponds to TRBD2 (6 bases). The CDR3 contains 13 residues. Germline assignment: CDR1 SGHAT and CDR2 FQNNGV. Trimming took off 2 bases at V and 5 bases at J, with 7 bases between the two ends. DNA of the CDR3: TGTGCCAGCAGCTTATTAGCGGACAATGAGCAGTTCTTC. Amino acid sequence: CASSLLADNEQFF. Supplemented by reference TRBV11-2 and TRBJ2-1, the full variable domain reads EAGVAQSPRYKIIEKRQSVAFWCNPISGHATLYWYQQILGQGPKLLIQFQNNGVVDDSQLPKDRFSAERLKGVDSTLKIQPAKLEDSAVYLCASSLLADNEQFFGPGTRLTVL.

The chain has TRBV7-9 and TRBJ2-5, with TRBD1 matching over 7 bases. Germline V gene data show CDR1 as SEHNR and CDR2 as FQNEAQ (reference sequence). This CDR3 is 13 amino acids long. Losses at the gene ends were 4 bases for V and 6 bases for J; bases not matched to a gene: 5. As DNA, the CDR3 is TGTGCCAGCAGCTATGACAGGGCACAGACCCAGTACTTC. This codes for CASSYDRAQTQYF.

V and J are TRBV9 and TRBJ2-7; D gene ambiguous. Germline V CDR1 and CDR2: SGDLS, YYNGEE. V was pared by 0 bases and J by 2 bases, with 12 bases between. This CDR3 contains 15 residues. Here the CDR3 reads CASSVEGDKTYEQYF. DNA of the CDR3: TGTGCCAGCAGCGTAGAAGGAGACAAGACCTACGAGCAGTACTTC.

In the case of this clonotype: A read error may be the cause here, since a much bigger clone is one base away. The rearrangement joins TRBV12-3 or TRBV12-4 to TRBJ2-7, with D hard to call. With the DNA end fitting TRBJ2-1 better, the J assignment may be wrong. The CDR3 runs 13 residues. The CDR3 sequence: CASSQAASYEQFF. The DNA of the CDR3 is TGTGCCAGCAGTCAGGCTGCCTCCTACGAGCAGTTCTTC.

This clonotype turned up a few times. This chain connects TRBV10-3 to TRBJ2-3, with D perhaps given as TRBD1 or TRBD2 (5 bases each). The germline V gene encodes CDR1 ENHRY and CDR2 SYGVKD. The V end lost 10 bases, the J end lost 2 bases, and 13 bases lay between the germline ends. This CDR3 contains 13 residues. CDR3 protein: CANGASPTDTQYF. CDR3 DNA sequence: TGTGCCAACGGGGCTAGCCCCACAGATACGCAGTATTTT.